These 19 T cell receptor beta chains share one sample of origin, sequenced in a study of blood T cell repertoires in COVID-19. Method: immunoSEQ multiplex PCR; TCRdb's copy keeps in-frame clones and lacks some. This sample has hundreds of thousands of clones, with 81% found just once. Specimen: peripheral blood. These receptors all stem from a woman older than 75 with COVID-19, enrolled during active disease.

This clone was seen a handful of times. V is TRBV5-1 and J is TRBJ2-1; D is perhaps TRBD2 (6 bases). Trimming removed 2 bases at V and 5 bases at J, with 11 bases between. In germline, CDR1 is SGHRS, CDR2 YFSETQ. CDR3 length equals 14 residues. The CDR3 nucleotides are TGCGCCAGCAGCTTTGGTGGAGGGAACAATGAGCAGTTCTTC. The encoded protein is CASSFGGGNNEQFF.

This clone was detected once. This chain connects TRBV28 to TRBJ2-5; 10 bases are a match to TRBD2. V lost 5 bases to trimming and J lost 2 bases; unmatched junction nucleotides: 5. This CDR3 has 15 amino acids. Germline-derived CDR1 and CDR2 are MDHEN and SYDVKM. In DNA, the CDR3 is TGTGCCAGCAGTGTAGCGGGGGGAGGGCAAGAGACCCAGTACTTC. Translated, it gives CASSVAGGGQETQYF.

The rearrangement joins TRBV3-1 (or the pseudogene TRBV3-2) to TRBJ2-1; D gene unclear. Germline lookup yields CDR1 LGHDT and CDR2 YNNKEL (reference sequence). CDR3 size: 16 residues. Trimming took off 1 base at V and 4 bases at J, with 14 bases between the two ends. The CDR3 sequence: CASSQGVEFSYNEQFF. CDR3 nucleotide sequence: TGTGCCAGCAGCCAAGGTGTCGAGTTCTCTTACAATGAGCAGTTCTTC.

The chain couples TRBV24-1 to TRBJ2-5, with D perhaps matching TRBD2 (5 bases). CDR3 size: 14 residues. Germline-derived CDR1 and CDR2 are KGHDR and SFDVKD. Trimming stripped 6 bases from V and 4 bases from J, with 14 bases between. The CDR3 DNA is TGTGCCACCAGTAGCGGTGGGCTAGGAGAGACCCAGTACTTC. It specifies CATSSGGLGETQYF.

J is TRBJ2-7 and V is TRBV10-3; tentative D call: TRBD1 (6 bases). The length of the CDR3 is 12 residues. V lost 10 bases and J lost 5, with 15 bases in between. The germline gives CDR1 ENHRY, CDR2 SYGVKD. CDR3 DNA: TGTGCCACGGCAGGGGCAGGGGACGAGCAGTACTTC. Its protein product is CATAGAGDEQYF.

The table lists this clone with a few counts. The chain uses TRBV6-5 and TRBJ1-2, with 7 bases that match TRBD1. The germline CDR1 and CDR2 sequences are MNHEY and SVGAGI. Trimming took 0 bases from V and 7 from J; bases not matched to a gene: 8. The CDR3 runs 15 residues. CDR3 in amino acids: CASSYSGQGVTGYTF. For the CDR3, the DNA is TGTGCCAGCAGTTACTCGGGCCAGGGGGTCACTGGCTACACCTTC.

The chain couples TRBV4-1 to TRBJ1-2; TRBD1 agrees at 9 bases. CDR1 is MGHRA and CDR2 is YSYEKL in the germline V gene. This CDR3 is built from 14 residues. V trimming: 4 bases; J trimming: 4 bases; junction bases outside the gene matches: 4. In DNA, the CDR3 is TGCGCCAGCAGCCGAGGGACAGGGATCTATGGCTACACCTTC. Translation gives CASSRGTGIYGYTF.

The genes are TRBV25-1 and TRBJ1-2, with TRBD1 as a possible D gene (5 bases). CDR1 is MGHDK, CDR2 SYGVNS, per germline. This CDR3 has 11 amino acids. The V end was cut by 6 bases, the J end by 3 bases, with 5 bases between. The chain's CDR3 is CASRGDYGYTF. In DNA, the CDR3 is TGTGCCAGCAGAGGGGACTATGGCTACACCTTC.

The chain uses TRBV15 and TRBJ1-5; D is possibly TRBD1 (6 bases). Germline lookup yields CDR1 LNHNV and CDR2 YYDKDF (reference sequence). The CDR3 loop spans 15 amino acids. V gave up 1 base and J gave up 7 bases, with 14 bases separating them. This chain's CDR3 is CATSRVGGGRQPQHF. The CDR3 DNA follows: TGTGCCACCAGCAGAGTAGGGGGGGGAAGACAGCCCCAGCATTTT. The full variable domain, its missing parts supplied by reference TRBV15 and TRBJ1-5, is DAMVIQNPRYQVTQFGKPVTLSCSQTLNHNVMYWYQQKSSQAPKLLFHYYDKDFNNEADTPDNFQSRRPNTSFCFLDIRSPGLGDTAMYLCATSRVGGGRQPQHFGDGTRLSIL.

This clone showed up just a few times. The V gene is TRBV3-1 (or the pseudogene TRBV3-2), the J gene TRBJ1-1; D not resolved. The V gene's germline CDR1 is LGHDT and CDR2 YNNKEL (reference sequence). The CDR3 is 13 residues long. The V and J ends lost 4 bases and 6 bases respectively, with 12 bases between them. The CDR3, as DNA: TGTGCCAGCAGCCGCCGCCTCGGAGCTGAAGCTTTCTTT. Its protein product is CASSRRLGAEAFF.

In DNA form, the CDR3 reads TGCGCCAGCAGCCCCCTGGAGCGGGGGGGGAAAAACATTCAGTACTTC. This translates into CASSPLERGGKNIQYF. This chain links TRBV4-1 with TRBJ2-4, with 10 bases that match TRBD2. The CDR3 consists of 16 residues. The germline V gene has CDR1 MGHRA and CDR2 YSYEKL. V was pared by 4 bases and J by 4 bases, with 7 bases of the junction left unmatched.

V and J are TRBV5-4 and TRBJ1-2; D perhaps matches TRBD1 (5 bases). The ends were cut back, 2 bases at V and 5 bases at J, with 13 bases in the middle. In germline, CDR1 is SGHNT, CDR2 YYREEE (reference sequence). This CDR3 is built from 14 residues. The CDR3 region is CASSFGGEVYGYTF. The CDR3 DNA reads as TGTGCCAGCAGCTTCGGGGGGGAAGTTTATGGCTACACCTTC.

V and J are TRBV18 and TRBJ2-7; possible D gene TRBD1, 5 bases. The CDR3 spans 14 residues. Trimming pared 3 bases from V and 0 bases from J, leaving 9 bases between. Germline V gene sequence: CDR1 KGHSH, CDR2 LQKENI. The CDR3 loop reads CASSPNRFSYEQYF. The CDR3 DNA follows: TGTGCCAGCTCACCTAACAGGTTCTCCTACGAGCAGTACTTC.

J is TRBJ2-1 and V is TRBV11-2, with 10 positions matching TRBD2. V was clipped by 4 bases and J by 6 bases; unmatched bases: 6. The CDR3 has 15 residues. Germline-derived CDR1 and CDR2 are SGHAT and FQNNGV. For the CDR3, the DNA is TGTGCCAGCAGCTACGGACTAGCGGTCTTCAATGAGCAGTTCTTC. As protein: CASSYGLAVFNEQFF.

The chain has TRBV9 and TRBJ2-5; D unresolved. The germline V and J ends were trimmed by 0 bases and 2 bases, with 11 bases remaining between them. The germline V gene encodes CDR1 SGDLS and CDR2 YYNGEE. The CDR3 has 15 residues. In DNA form, the CDR3 reads TGTGCCAGCAGCGTAGCTCTCGGAGCACAAGAGACCCAGTACTTC. Translating gives CASSVALGAQETQYF.

This chain connects TRBV19 to TRBJ2-3, with TRBD2 identical over 9 bases. V gave up 0 bases and J gave up 8 bases; unmatched junction bases: 3. There are 14 residues in the CDR3. CDR1 and CDR2 from the germline V gene are LNHDA and SQIVND (reference sequence). The CDR3 loop reads CASSIEGAGGTQYF. DNA of the CDR3: TGTGCCAGTAGTATAGAGGGAGCGGGAGGTACGCAGTATTTT.

V and J are TRBV28 and TRBJ1-5; TRBD1 is a possible D gene (5 bases). Germline V CDR1 and CDR2: MDHEN, SYDVKM. The CDR3 has 16 residues. Trimming took off 6 bases at V and 2 bases at J, with 17 bases between the two ends. The CDR3 loop reads CASRNYRRGGNQPQHF. CDR3 in DNA: TGTGCCAGCAGGAATTACAGGCGTGGGGGCAATCAGCCCCAGCATTTT.

The genes are TRBV7-9 and TRBJ2-3, with 8 bases fitting TRBD1. The CDR3 has 14 residues. The germline V gene encodes CDR1 SEHNR and CDR2 FQNEAQ (reference sequence). The V and J ends lost 1 base and 5 bases, in that order; junction bases with no gene match: 2. The CDR3 spells CASSLVDRGDTQYF. The DNA for the CDR3 is TGTGCCAGCAGCTTAGTTGACAGGGGAGATACGCAGTATTTT.

This chain joins TRBV10-2 and TRBJ1-1; perhaps TRBD1 as D (6 bases). Deletions cut 1 base from V and 1 base from J, with 10 bases between. Germline-derived CDR1 and CDR2 are WSHSY and SAAADI. This CDR3 comprises 15 residues. The CDR3 DNA follows: TGCGCCAGCAGTGAGTGGGGACACGCGAACACTGAAGCTTTCTTT. Protein sequence: CASSEWGHANTEAFF.